The 21 T cell receptor beta chains below come from one sample, sequenced in a study of response to subunit inactivated influenza vaccine (dated by TCRdb to 2016 to 2018). Library generation was performed with RT-PCR. The data were produced on an Illumina HiSeq 2500. TCRdb reprocessing: public reads trimmed at Q25 with fastp, clones called with MiXCR, in-frame beta chains kept. A single entry per CDR3 protein holds the most common genes and DNA from its merged rows. The sample table lists over 650,000 distinct CDR3 sequences, less than 20% of them with a count of one. In total, the top ten clones hold 11% of the sample. The sample consisted of PBMCs from blood, taken approximately 5 days after vaccination. These receptors all stem from a man in his fifties or sixties who received an inactivated influenza vaccine. Donor details come from another sample of the same person, matched by shared clones.

The sample holds a few counts of this clonotype. V is TRBV24-1 and J is TRBJ2-3; 8 bases agree with TRBD1. The CDR3 runs 17 residues. The germline V gene encodes CDR1 KGHDR and CDR2 SFDVKD. V lost 3 bases to trimming and J lost 2 bases; unmatched junction nucleotides: 9. The CDR3 nucleotides read TGTGCCACCAGTGATCCGTTCAGGACAGGGCCCACAGATACGCAGTATTTT. Translated, it gives CATSDPFRTGPTDTQYF.

The chain employs TRBV15 and TRBJ2-3; 11 bases fit TRBD1. The ends lost 0 bases at V and 4 bases at J; junction bases unmatched: 9. The CDR3 covers 18 residues. CDR1 is LNHNV, CDR2 YYDKDF, per germline (reference sequence). CDR3 loop: CATSRDGGGQGAADTQYF. The CDR3 nucleotides are TGTGCCACCAGCAGAGATGGCGGAGGACAGGGGGCAGCAGATACGCAGTATTTT.

The rearrangement uses TRBV7-9 and TRBJ1-2, with D unclear. The germline V gene encodes CDR1 SEHNR and CDR2 FQNEAQ (reference sequence). The CDR3 has 13 amino acids. Trimming removed 5 bases at V and 6 bases at J, with 13 bases between. The CDR3 spells CASSQNHPNGYTF. CDR3 coding DNA: TGTGCCAGCAGCCAGAATCACCCAAATGGCTACACCTTC.

With respect to this clonotype: This is likely a read error, given that the CDR3 carries no conserved phenylalanine or tryptophan at its end. The chain is built from TRBV24-1 and TRBJ1-1; D call uncertain. The CDR3 is made up of 12 amino acids. Between the trimmed V and J ends, which lost 1 base and 7 bases, there was a span of 6 bases. Germline values: CDR1 KGHDR, CDR2 SFDVKD. The CDR3 is CATSDFAGEAFL. The CDR3 nucleotides are TGTGCCACCAGTGATTTCGCCGGTGAAGCTTTCCTT.

The CDR3 loop is CSATRGGSNTQYF. As DNA, the CDR3 is TGCAGTGCTACTAGGGGGGGGTCGAATACGCAGTATTTT. The chain employs TRBV20-1 and TRBJ2-3; D might be TRBD2 (7 bases). Germline lookup yields CDR1 DFQATT and CDR2 SNEGSKA (reference sequence). The CDR3 covers 13 residues. Between the trimmed V and J ends, which lost 4 bases and 7 bases, there was a span of 15 bases.

This chain connects TRBV15 to TRBJ2-7; D might be TRBD1 or TRBD2, each matching 5 bases. CDR3 length: 16 amino acids. The V end lost 5 bases, the J end lost 1 base, and 18 bases lay between the germline ends. The germline V gene has CDR1 LNHNV and CDR2 YYDKDF (reference sequence). Here the CDR3 reads CATSLTPGPVSYEQYF. CDR3 sequence (DNA): TGTGCCACCAGCTTAACGCCGGGACCCGTTTCCTACGAGCAGTACTTC.

This clonotype has at least ten counts. The chain joins TRBV20-1 to TRBJ2-7, with TRBD2 matching 12 bases. Germline assignment: CDR1 DFQATT and CDR2 SNEGSKA (reference sequence). V shed 6 bases, J shed 6 bases, and the junction held 9 bases outside the gene matches. This CDR3 region has 14 residues. In nucleotides, the CDR3 is TGCAGTGCCACCGGACTAGCGGGATTACGCGAGCAGTACTTC. Translated, it gives CSATGLAGLREQYF.

This clonotype was seen a few times. V usage is TRBV12-3 or TRBV12-4 and J usage is TRBJ2-7; 8 nucleotides match TRBD1. The CDR3 runs to 13 residues. J gave up 4 bases and V 5 bases, and 4 bases lay outside the gene matches. The CDR3 DNA is TGTGCCAGCAGTCACCACAGGGGGTACGAGCAGTACTTC. Encoded protein: CASSHHRGYEQYF.

This clonotype was detected only a few times. The V and J genes are TRBV4-2 and TRBJ2-3; 11 positions match TRBD2. CDR3 length: 17 amino acids. V trimming: 3 bases; J trimming: 5 bases; junction bases outside the gene matches: 10. From germline, CDR1 is LGHNA and CDR2 YNFKEQ. Written as DNA, the CDR3 is TGTGCCAGCAGCCAGACCTCTAGCGGGAGGTTCTTAGATACGCAGTATTTT. It translates to CASSQTSSGRFLDTQYF.

CDR3 DNA sequence: TGCGCCAGCAGCCAAGATACCGGCTCCTACGAGCAGTACTTC. Protein sequence: CASSQDTGSYEQYF. This chain links TRBV4-3 with TRBJ2-7; D gene unclear. The CDR3 contains 14 residues. V was clipped by 0 bases and J by 0 bases, with 6 bases between them. Per the germline V gene, CDR1 is LGHNA and CDR2 is YSLEER.

The V gene is TRBV6-1, the J gene TRBJ2-7; 8 bases agree with TRBD1. Germline-derived CDR1 and CDR2 are MNHNS and SASEGT. This CDR3 comprises 16 residues. The junction had 19 bases not matched to a gene; V was cut back by 8 bases and J by 7 bases. This chain's CDR3 is CASDYPGQGAFGEQYF. CDR3 nucleotides: TGTGCCAGCGACTACCCCGGACAGGGTGCCTTCGGGGAGCAGTACTTC.

V gene TRBV7-8 combines with J gene TRBJ2-1; 7 bases are a match to TRBD2. This CDR3 spans 15 amino acids. The junction had 6 bases not matched to a gene; V was cut back by 5 bases and J by 2 bases. Germline V lookup: CDR1 SGHVS, CDR2 FQNEAQ. CDR3 protein: CASSPRRETYNEQFF. The CDR3 bases are TGTGCCAGCAGCCCTAGGCGGGAGACCTACAATGAGCAGTTCTTC.

V is TRBV10-3 and J is TRBJ2-7; TRBD1 agrees at 11 bases. Germline V gene lookup returns CDR1 ENHRY and CDR2 SYGVKD. V trimming: 3 bases; J trimming: 2 bases; junction bases outside the gene matches: 6. This CDR3 has 16 amino acids. This chain's CDR3 is CAISERGTGGTYEQYF. The CDR3 DNA is TGTGCCATCAGTGAACGGGGGACAGGGGGTACCTACGAGCAGTACTTC.

With respect to this clonotype: A junction end diverges from the germline sequence, so it may reflect a read error. The chain couples TRBV12-3 or TRBV12-4 to TRBJ1-2; TRBD1 matches at 8 bases. The CDR3 contains 12 residues. The CDR3 spells CASSLNDRGGSF. Written as DNA, the CDR3 is TGTGCCAGCAGTTTAAATGACAGGGGTGGGAGCTTC.

The chain links TRBV7-9 to TRBJ1-4, with TRBD1 as a possible D gene (5 bases). Trimming took 6 bases from V and 13 from J, leaving 21 bases between them. The CDR3 consists of 14 residues. CDR1 and CDR2 from the germline V gene are SEHNR and FQNEAQ (reference sequence). The CDR3 DNA sequence: TGTGCCAGCAGTTTGAACCTGGGTCGTGACAGACTGTTTTTT. Its protein product is CASSLNLGRDRLFF.

Note on this clonotype: Since a much larger clone is just one base distant, this may be a read error. The chain links TRBV5-5 to TRBJ2-3; a possible D gene is TRBD1 (6 bases). There are 14 residues in the CDR3. Germline CDR1 reads SGHKS; CDR2 reads YYEKEE (reference sequence). The CDR3 DNA reads TGTGCCAGGAGCTCCGGACAGCTCACAGATACGCAGTATTTT. Protein product: CARSSGQLTDTQYF.

The chain joins TRBV24-1 to TRBJ2-7; either TRBD1 or TRBD2 may fit D (5 bases each). The CDR3 extends over 13 amino acids. The germline CDR1 and CDR2 sequences are KGHDR and SFDVKD. The ends were cut back, 1 base at V and 6 bases at J, with 9 bases in the middle. The CDR3 here is CATSDLGAGEQYF. The CDR3 coding sequence is TGTGCCACCAGTGATTTAGGGGCGGGCGAGCAGTACTTC.

This chain joins TRBV6-4 and TRBJ1-5, with TRBD1 matching 7 bases. Germline CDR1 MRHNA, CDR2 SNTAGT. V dropped 0 bases and J dropped 6; count of bases not matched to a gene: 5. This CDR3 is built from 15 residues. The CDR3 loop reads CASSDSSGGSQPQHF. In nucleotides, the CDR3 is TGTGCCAGCAGTGACTCGTCAGGGGGTAGTCAGCCCCAGCATTTT.

The chain couples TRBV6-2 or TRBV6-3 to TRBJ1-5; no definite D call. V was cut by 6 bases and J by 2 bases, with 14 bases left in between. Germline lookup yields CDR1 MNHEY and CDR2 SVGEGT. The CDR3 has 15 amino acids. CDR3: CASSPWRTGNQPQHF. As DNA, the CDR3 is TGTGCCAGCAGCCCGTGGAGGACGGGCAATCAGCCCCAGCATTTT.

A few counts support this clonotype. V gene TRBV5-6 combines with J gene TRBJ1-6; TRBD1 might be the D (5 bases). Trimming took off 4 bases at V and 4 bases at J, with 12 bases between the two ends. This CDR3 comprises 15 residues. Germline loops: CDR1 SGHDT, CDR2 YYEEEE. The chain's CDR3 is CASSPPDTYNSPLHF. CDR3 sequence (DNA): TGTGCCAGCAGCCCTCCGGACACTTATAATTCACCCCTCCACTTT.

The sample holds a few counts of this clonotype. This sequence joins TRBV18 and TRBJ2-7, with 10 bases lining up with TRBD1. Germline assignment: CDR1 KGHSH and CDR2 LQKENI. CDR3 length equals 15 residues. The trim removed 3 bases at V and 6 bases at J, leaving 8 bases unmatched. CDR3 sequence reads: CASSPRDRGGREQYF. CDR3 in DNA: TGTGCCAGCTCACCGAGGGACAGGGGAGGCCGCGAGCAGTACTTC. Drawing the rest from reference TRBV18 and TRBJ2-7, the complete variable domain is NAGVMQNPRHLVRRRGQEARLRCSPMKGHSHVYWYRQLPEEGLKFMVYLQKENIIDESGMPKERFSAEFPKEGPSILRIQQVVRGDSAAYFCASSPRDRGGREQYFGPGTRLTVT.